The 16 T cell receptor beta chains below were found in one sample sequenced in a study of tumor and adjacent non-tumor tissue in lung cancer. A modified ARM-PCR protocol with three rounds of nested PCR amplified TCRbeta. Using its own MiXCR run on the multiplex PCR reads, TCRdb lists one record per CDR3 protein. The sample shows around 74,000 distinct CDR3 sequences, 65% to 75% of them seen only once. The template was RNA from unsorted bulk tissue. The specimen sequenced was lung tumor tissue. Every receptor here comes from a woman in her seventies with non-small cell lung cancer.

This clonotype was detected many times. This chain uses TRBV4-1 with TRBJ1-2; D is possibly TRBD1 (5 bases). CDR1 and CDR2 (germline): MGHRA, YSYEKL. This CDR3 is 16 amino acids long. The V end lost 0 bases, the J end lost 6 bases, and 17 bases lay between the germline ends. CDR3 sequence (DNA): TGCGCCAGCAGCCAAGATCCCGGACAATTCCTGCATGGCTACACCTTC. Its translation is CASSQDPGQFLHGYTF.

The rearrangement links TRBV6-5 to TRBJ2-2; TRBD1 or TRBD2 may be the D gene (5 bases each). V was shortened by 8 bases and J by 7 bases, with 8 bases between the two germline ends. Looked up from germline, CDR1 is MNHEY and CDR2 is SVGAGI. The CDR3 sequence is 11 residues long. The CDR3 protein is CASRGDGELFF. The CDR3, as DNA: TGTGCCAGCCGAGGGGACGGGGAGCTGTTTTTT.

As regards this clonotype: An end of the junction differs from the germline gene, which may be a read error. The CDR3 nucleotides read TGTGTCAGCAGCTTAGTTTGGACAGGGGTCTACAATGGGCAGTTCTTC. As protein: CVSSLVWTGVYNGQFF. The chain is built from TRBV11-2 and TRBJ2-1, with 9 bases fitting TRBD1. Germline V CDR1 and CDR2: SGHAT, FQNNGV. The CDR3 has 16 amino acids. Full variable domain (missing parts from reference TRBV11-2 and TRBJ2-1): EAGVAQSPRYKIIEKRQSVAFWCNPISGHATLYWYQQILGQGPKLLIQFQNNGVVDDSQLPKDRFSAERLKGVDSTLKIQPAKLEDSAVYLCVSSLVWTGVYNGQFFGPGTRLTVL.

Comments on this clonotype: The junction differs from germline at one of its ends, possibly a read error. CDR3 loop: CSSSPWEGRYEQFF. As DNA, the CDR3 is TGTTCCAGCAGTCCTTGGGAGGGCCGCTATGAGCAGTTCTTC. This chain connects TRBV11-1 to TRBJ2-1; 7 nucleotides align to TRBD2. CDR1 is SGHAT, CDR2 FQDESV, per germline (reference sequence). The CDR3 spans 14 residues.

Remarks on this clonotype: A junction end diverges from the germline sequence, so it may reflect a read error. The CDR3: CSARETGEVWVTQYF. For the CDR3, the DNA is TGCAGTGCTAGAGAAACAGGGGAGGTCTGGGTGACCCAATACTTC. The chain links TRBV20-1 to TRBJ2-5; D might be TRBD1 (7 bases). The CDR3 sequence is 15 residues long. CDR1 is DFQATT and CDR2 is SNEGSKA in the germline V gene (reference sequence).

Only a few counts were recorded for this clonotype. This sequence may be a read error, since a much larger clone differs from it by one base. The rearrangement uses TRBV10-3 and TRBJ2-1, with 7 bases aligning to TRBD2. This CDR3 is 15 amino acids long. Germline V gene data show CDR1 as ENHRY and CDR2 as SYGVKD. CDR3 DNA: TGTGCCATCAGTAAAGGAGGAGCGGGGAACAATGGGCAGTTCTTC. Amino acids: CAISKGGAGNNGQFF.

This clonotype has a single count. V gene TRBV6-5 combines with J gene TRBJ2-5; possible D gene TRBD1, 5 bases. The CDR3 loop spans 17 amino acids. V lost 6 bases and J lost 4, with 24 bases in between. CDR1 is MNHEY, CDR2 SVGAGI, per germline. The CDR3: CASSSLTERLLRETQYF. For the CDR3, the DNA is TGTGCCAGCAGCAGTTTGACAGAGCGTCTCTTGCGAGAGACCCAGTACTTC.

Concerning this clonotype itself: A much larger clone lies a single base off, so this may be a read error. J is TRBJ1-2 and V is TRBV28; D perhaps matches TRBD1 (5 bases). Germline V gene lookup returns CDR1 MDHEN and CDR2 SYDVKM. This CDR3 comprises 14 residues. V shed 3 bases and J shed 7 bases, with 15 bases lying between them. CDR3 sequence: CASSLIWGFRGYTF. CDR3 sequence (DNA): TGTGCCAGCAGTTTGATATGGGGCTTTCGTGGCTACACCTTC.

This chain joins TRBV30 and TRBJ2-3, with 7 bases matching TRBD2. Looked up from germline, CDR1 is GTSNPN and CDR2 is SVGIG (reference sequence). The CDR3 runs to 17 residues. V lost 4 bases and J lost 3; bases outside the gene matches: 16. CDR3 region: CAWNIGASGGGTDTQYF. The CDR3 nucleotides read TGTGCCTGGAACATAGGGGCTAGCGGAGGAGGAACAGATACGCAGTATTTT.

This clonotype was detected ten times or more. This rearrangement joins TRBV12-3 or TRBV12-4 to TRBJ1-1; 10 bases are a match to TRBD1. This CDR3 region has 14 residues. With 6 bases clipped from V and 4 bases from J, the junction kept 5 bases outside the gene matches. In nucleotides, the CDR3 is TGTGCCAGCAGGCCGGGACAGGGGAGCACTGAAGCTTTCTTT. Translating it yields CASRPGQGSTEAFF.

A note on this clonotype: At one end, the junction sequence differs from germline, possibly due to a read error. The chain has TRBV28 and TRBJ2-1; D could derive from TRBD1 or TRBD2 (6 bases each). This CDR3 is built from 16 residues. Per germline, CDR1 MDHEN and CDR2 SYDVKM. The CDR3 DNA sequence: TGTGTCAGCAGGGTTGGGTACGGGAGTCTGGGGGCTGAGCAGTTCTTC. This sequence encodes CVSRVGYGSLGAEQFF.

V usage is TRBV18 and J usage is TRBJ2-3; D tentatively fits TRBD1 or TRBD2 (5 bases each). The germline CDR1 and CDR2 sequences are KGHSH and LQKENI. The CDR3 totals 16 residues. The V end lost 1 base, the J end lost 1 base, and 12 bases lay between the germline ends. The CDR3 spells CASSPLLGTGTDTQYF. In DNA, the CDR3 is TGTGCCAGCTCACCACTTCTGGGGACGGGCACAGATACGCAGTATTTT.

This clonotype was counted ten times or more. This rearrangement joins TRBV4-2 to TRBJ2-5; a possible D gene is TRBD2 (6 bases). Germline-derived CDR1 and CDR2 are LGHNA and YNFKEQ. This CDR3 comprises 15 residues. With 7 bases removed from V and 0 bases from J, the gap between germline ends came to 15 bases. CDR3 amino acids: CASTRSSENQETQYF. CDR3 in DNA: TGTGCCAGCACCCGGTCTAGCGAGAACCAAGAGACCCAGTACTTC.

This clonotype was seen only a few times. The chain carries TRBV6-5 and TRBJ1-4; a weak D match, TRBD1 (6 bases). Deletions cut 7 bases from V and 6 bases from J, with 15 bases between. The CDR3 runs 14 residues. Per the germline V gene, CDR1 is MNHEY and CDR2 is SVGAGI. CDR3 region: CASKMTGVDEKLFF. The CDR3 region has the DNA TGTGCCAGCAAGATGACAGGTGTGGATGAAAAACTGTTTTTT.

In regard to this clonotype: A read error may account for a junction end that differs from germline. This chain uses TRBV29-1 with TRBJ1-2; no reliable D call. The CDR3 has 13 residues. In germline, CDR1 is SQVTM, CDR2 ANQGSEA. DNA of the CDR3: TGCAGCGCCCTGTCCCACAACGTCTATGACTACACCTTC. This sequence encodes CSALSHNVYDYTF.

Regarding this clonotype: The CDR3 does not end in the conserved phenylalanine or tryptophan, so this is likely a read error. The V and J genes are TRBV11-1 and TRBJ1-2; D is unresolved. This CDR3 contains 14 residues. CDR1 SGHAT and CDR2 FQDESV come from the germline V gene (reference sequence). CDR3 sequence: CASSHSGVGYAYTL. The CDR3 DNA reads TGTGCCAGCAGTCATTCGGGTGTTGGCTATGCCTACACCTTA.